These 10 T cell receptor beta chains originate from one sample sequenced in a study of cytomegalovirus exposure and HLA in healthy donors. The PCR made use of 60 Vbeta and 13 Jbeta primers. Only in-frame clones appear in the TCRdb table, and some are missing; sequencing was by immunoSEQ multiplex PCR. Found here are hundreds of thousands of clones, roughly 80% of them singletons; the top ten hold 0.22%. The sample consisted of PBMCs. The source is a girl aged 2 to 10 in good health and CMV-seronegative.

In DNA form, the CDR3 reads TGTGCCAGCAGTGATTCTGGCAATCAGCCCCAGCATTTT. Translating it yields CASSDSGNQPQHF. The chain is built from TRBV2 and TRBJ1-5; D gene unclear. Germline CDR1 and CDR2: SNHLY and FYNNEI. The CDR3 is made up of 13 amino acids. V was shortened by 3 bases and J by 2 bases, with 5 bases between the two germline ends.

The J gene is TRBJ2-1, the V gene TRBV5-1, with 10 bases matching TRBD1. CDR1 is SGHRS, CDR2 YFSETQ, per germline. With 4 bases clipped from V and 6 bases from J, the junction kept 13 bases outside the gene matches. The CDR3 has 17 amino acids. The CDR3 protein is CASSISPRQGAGNEQFF. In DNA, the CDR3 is TGCGCCAGCAGCATCTCCCCGCGACAGGGGGCGGGCAATGAGCAGTTCTTC. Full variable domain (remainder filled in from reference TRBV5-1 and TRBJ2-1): KAGVTQTPRYLIKTRGQQVTLSCSPISGHRSVSWYQQTPGQGLQFLFEYFSETQRNKGNFPGRFSGRQFSNSRSEMNVSTLELGDSALYLCASSISPRQGAGNEQFFGPGTRLTVL.

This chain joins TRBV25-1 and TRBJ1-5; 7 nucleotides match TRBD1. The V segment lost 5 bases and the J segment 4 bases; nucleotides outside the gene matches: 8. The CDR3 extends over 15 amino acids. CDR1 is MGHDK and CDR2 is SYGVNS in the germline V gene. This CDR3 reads CASSLTGDRNQPQHF. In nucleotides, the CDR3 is TGTGCCAGCAGTTTAACAGGGGACCGAAATCAGCCCCAGCATTTT.

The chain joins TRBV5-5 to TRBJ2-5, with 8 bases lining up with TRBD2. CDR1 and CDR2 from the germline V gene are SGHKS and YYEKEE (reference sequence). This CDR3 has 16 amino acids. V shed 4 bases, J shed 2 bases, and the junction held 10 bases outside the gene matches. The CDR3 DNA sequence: TGTGCCAGCAGCCCTCACGGACTAGCTTCACAAGAGACCCAGTACTTC. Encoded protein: CASSPHGLASQETQYF.

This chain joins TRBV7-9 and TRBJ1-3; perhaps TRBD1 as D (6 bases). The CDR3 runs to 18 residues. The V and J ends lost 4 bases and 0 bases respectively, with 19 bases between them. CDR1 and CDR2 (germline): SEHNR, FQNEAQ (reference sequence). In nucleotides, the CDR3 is TGTGCCAGCAGCTCCGGGGGGGCTTGGGGCATCTCTGGAAACACCATATATTTT. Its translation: CASSSGGAWGISGNTIYF.

DNA of the CDR3: TGTGCTAGTGGTGCCGTGACGGACTCTACCTTGAACACTGAAGCTTTCTTT. Translating gives CASGAVTDSTLNTEAFF. This sequence joins TRBV12-5 and TRBJ1-1; D uncertain. CDR1 and CDR2 from the germline V gene are LGHNT and FRNRAP. V lost 5 bases and J lost 0, with 19 bases in between. The CDR3 consists of 17 residues. Supplemented by reference TRBV12-5 and TRBJ1-1, the full variable domain reads DARVTQTPRHKVTEMGQEVTMRCQPILGHNTVFWYRQTMMQGLELLAYFRNRAPLDDSGMPKDRFSAEMPDATLATLKIQPSEPRDSAVYFCASGAVTDSTLNTEAFFGQGTRLTVV.

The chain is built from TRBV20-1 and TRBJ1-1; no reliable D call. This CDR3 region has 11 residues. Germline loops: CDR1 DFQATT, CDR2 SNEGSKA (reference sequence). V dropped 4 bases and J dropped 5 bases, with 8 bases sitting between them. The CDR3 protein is CSAMGGTEAFF. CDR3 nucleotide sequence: TGCAGTGCTATGGGAGGGACTGAAGCTTTCTTT.

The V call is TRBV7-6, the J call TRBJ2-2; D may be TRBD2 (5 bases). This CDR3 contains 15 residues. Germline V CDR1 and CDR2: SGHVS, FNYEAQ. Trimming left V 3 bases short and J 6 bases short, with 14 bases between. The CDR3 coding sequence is TGTGCCAGCAGCTTGCCCGGGATTAGCCCCGGGGAGCTGTTTTTT. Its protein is CASSLPGISPGELFF. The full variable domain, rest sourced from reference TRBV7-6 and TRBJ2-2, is GAGVSQSPRYKVTKRGQDVALRCDPISGHVSLYWYRQALGQGPEFLTYFNYEAQQDKSGLPNDRFSAERPEGSISTLTIQRTEQRDSAMYRCASSLPGISPGELFFGEGSRLTVL.

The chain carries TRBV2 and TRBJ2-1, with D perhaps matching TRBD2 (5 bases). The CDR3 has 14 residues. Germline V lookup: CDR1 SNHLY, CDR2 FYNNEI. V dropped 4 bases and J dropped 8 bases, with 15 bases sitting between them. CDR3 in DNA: TGTGCCAGCAGTGCCTCGACTAATTCCGATGAGCAGTTCTTC. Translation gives CASSASTNSDEQFF.

The chain's CDR3 is CASSRWTGSDQPQHF. The CDR3 nucleotides read TGTGCCAGCAGCCGTTGGACAGGGTCTGATCAGCCCCAGCATTTT. The rearrangement links TRBV6-6 to TRBJ1-5, with 8 bases that match TRBD1. Germline values: CDR1 MNHNY, CDR2 SVGAGI (reference sequence). V lost 6 bases and J lost 5; bases outside the gene matches: 9. The CDR3 sequence is 15 residues long.